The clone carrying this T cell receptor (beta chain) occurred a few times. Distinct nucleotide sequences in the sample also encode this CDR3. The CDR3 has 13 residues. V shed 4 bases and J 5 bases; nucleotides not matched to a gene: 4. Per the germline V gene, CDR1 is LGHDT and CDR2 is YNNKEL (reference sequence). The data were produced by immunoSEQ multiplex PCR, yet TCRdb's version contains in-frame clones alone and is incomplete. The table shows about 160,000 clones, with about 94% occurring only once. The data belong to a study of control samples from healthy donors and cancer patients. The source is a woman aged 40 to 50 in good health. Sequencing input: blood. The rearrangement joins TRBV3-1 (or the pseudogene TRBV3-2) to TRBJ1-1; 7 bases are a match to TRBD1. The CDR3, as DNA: TGTGCCAGCAGCCGACAGGGCGGGACTGAAGCTTTCTTT. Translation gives CASSRQGGTEAFF.